This T cell receptor (beta chain) is from a study of post-analysis software for immune sequencing data. Prepared TCR beta cDNA libraries contained unique molecular identifiers. Starting from roughly 1.1 to 9.2 million T cells, the study yielded roughly 0.5 million cDNA molecules. TCRdb redid the calling of the PCR reads with MiXCR, one entry per CDR3 protein. This table holds about 430,000 distinct CDR3 sequences, less than 40% found once. In its sample, this clonotype was seen a few times. What it binds is not known. The V end was cut by 5 bases, the J end by 0 bases, with 14 bases between. There are 15 residues in the CDR3. CDR1 and CDR2 (germline): DFQATT, SNEGSKA (reference sequence). Study-wide results and limits: Patients carried a handful of TRBV segments more frequently than controls did, and TRBV5-6, TRBV5-1 and TRBV20-1 were among them. Strong co-clustering by F measure was evident for samples that had been prepared in the same batch.

The TCR comes from a girl aged 2 to 9 with multiple sclerosis. The chain has TRBV20-1 and TRBJ1-5; no clear D gene. The sample comprised blood. The CDR3 nucleotides read TGCAGTGCTCCCCCACCGCCTTATAGCAATCAGCCCCAGCATTTT. Encoded protein: CSAPPPPYSNQPQHF.